This entry describes one T cell receptor (beta chain). As originally analysed: Reference gene primer amplification yielded estimated nucleated cell counts. Measured with immunoSEQ multiplex PCR; TCRdb has only the in-frame clones, and not every one. From that table come the V and J calls and clone size; the DNA was used to work out D and trimming. The sample has under 300,000 clones; roughly 87% are singletons. This entry comes from a study of blood T cell repertoires in COVID-19. Looking at the study overall: Some COVID-19 samples were acute and others convalescent; all came from the United States, Italy and Spain. PBMCs, B-cell-depleted T cells, or T cells provided the cDNA or gDNA that made up the material.

Trimming took off 6 bases at V and 1 base at J, with 9 bases between the two ends. The CDR3 loop spans 13 amino acids. Germline V gives CDR1 KGHSH, CDR2 LQKENI. The sequenced sample consisted of peripheral blood. V gene TRBV18 combines with J gene TRBJ1-1; a possible D gene is TRBD1 (5 bases). The TCR originated in a man in his fifties or sixties who had recovered from COVID-19. The CDR3 DNA is TGTGCCAGCTCCCGACAGACGAACACTGAAGCTTTCTTT. Translating gives CASSRQTNTEAFF.